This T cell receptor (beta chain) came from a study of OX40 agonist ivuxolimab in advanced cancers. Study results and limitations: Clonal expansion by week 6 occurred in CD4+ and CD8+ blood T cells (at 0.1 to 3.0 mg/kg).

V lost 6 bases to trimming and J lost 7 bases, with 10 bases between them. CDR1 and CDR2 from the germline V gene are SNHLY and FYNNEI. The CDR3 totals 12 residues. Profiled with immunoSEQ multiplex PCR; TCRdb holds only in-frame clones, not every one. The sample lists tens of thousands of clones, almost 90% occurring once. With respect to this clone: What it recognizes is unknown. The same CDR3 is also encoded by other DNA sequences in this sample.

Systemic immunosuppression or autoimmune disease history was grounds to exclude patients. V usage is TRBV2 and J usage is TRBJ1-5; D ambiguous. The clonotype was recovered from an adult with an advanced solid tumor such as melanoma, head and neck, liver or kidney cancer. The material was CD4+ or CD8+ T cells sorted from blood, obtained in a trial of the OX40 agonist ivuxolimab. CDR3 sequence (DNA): TGTGCCAGCAGAGGGAGTAACCAGCCCCAGCATTTT. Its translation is CASRGSNQPQHF.